This T cell receptor beta chain was recorded in a study of blood T cell repertoires in COVID-19. Background on the study: Whether acute or convalescent, the COVID-19 samples came from the United States, Italy and Spain. The cDNA or gDNA used as material had been derived from T cells, B-cell-depleted T cells, or PBMCs.

The CDR3 runs 13 residues. CDR1 and CDR2 from the germline V gene are SNHLY and FYNNEI. The V end lost 7 bases, the J end lost 6 bases, and 15 bases lay between the germline ends. As handled by the study authors: Nucleated cell number was recorded as an estimate derived from reference gene primer amplification. Clones were read by immunoSEQ multiplex PCR, and TCRdb kept only the in-frame ones, dropping some. V and J calls and clone size come straight from that table; D and trimming were deduced from the DNA. The sample holds approximately 400,000 clones; around 89% are singletons and the top ten take around 1.3%.

This receptor was obtained from a man between 40 and 49 years old with acute or convalescent COVID-19. V and J are TRBV2 and TRBJ1-1, with unresolved D. Source material: peripheral blood. The chain's CDR3 is CASTRSNQAEAFF. The DNA for the CDR3 is TGTGCCAGCACCCGGAGTAACCAAGCTGAAGCTTTCTTT.